At least ten counts were recorded for the clone carrying this T cell receptor beta chain. These data come from a study of read filtering for tumor transcriptome and immune sequencing. Molecular barcoded adaptors covering alpha/delta and beta/gamma chains were used on approximately 400 ng RNA. TCRdb reprocessed the reads with MiXCR, giving one entry per CDR3 protein. The data contain 62,000 or so distinct CDR3 sequences, more than 11% of them seen just once; the ten biggest clones take up 40% to 55%. Trimming removed 1 base from V and 5 bases from J; junction bases left unmatched: 8. Germline loops: CDR1 SEHNR, CDR2 FQNEAQ (reference sequence). CDR3 size: 17 residues.

The sample consisted of a population of CD138-negative cells sorted from bone marrow. The clonotype was recovered from a donor aged 40 or older with multiple myeloma. This rearrangement joins TRBV7-9 to TRBJ1-5, with 10 bases matching TRBD1. The CDR3: CASSLGSGQGTHQPQHF. Here the CDR3 DNA reads TGTGCCAGCAGCTTAGGGTCGGGACAGGGGACCCATCAGCCCCAGCATTTT.